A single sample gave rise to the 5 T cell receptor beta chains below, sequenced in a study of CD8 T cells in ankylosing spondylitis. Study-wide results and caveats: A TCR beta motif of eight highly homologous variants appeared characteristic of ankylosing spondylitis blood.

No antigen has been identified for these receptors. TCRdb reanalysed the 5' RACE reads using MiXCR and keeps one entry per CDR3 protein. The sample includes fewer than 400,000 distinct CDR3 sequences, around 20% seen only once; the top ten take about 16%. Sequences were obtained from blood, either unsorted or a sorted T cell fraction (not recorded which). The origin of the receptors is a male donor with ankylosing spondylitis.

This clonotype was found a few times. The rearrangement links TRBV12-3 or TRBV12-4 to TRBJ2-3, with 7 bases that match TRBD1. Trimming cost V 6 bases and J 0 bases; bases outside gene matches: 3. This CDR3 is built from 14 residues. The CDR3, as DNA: TGTGCCAGCAGCAAGGGACAGAGCACAGATACGCAGTATTTT. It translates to CASSKGQSTDTQYF.

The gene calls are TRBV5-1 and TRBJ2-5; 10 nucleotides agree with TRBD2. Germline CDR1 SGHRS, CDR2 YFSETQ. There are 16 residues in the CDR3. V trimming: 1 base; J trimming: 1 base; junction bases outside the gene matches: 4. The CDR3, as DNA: TGCGCCAGCAGCTTGAGGCCTAGCGGGAGCCAAGAGACCCAGTACTTC. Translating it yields CASSLRPSGSQETQYF.

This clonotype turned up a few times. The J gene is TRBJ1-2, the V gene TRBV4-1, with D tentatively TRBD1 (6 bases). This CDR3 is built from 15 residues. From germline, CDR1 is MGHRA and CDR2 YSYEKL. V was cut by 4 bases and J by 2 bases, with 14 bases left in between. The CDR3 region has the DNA TGCGCCAGCAGCCGCCAAGGGGGGCACAACTATGGCTACACCTTC. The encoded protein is CASSRQGGHNYGYTF.

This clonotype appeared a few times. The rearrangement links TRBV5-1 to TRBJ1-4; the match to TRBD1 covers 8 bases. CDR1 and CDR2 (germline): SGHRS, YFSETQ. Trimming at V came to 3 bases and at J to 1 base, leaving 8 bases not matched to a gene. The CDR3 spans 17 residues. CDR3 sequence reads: CASSSGTGWGTNEKLFF. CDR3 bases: TGCGCCAGCAGCTCAGGGACAGGCTGGGGAACTAATGAAAAACTGTTTTTT.

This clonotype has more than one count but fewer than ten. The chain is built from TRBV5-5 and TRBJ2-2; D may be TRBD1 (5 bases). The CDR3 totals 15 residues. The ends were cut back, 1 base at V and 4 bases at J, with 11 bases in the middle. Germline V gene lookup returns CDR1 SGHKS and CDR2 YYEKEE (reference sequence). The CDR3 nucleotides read TGTGCCAGCAGCTTGCAGAAGGGGCTCACCGGGGAGCTGTTTTTT. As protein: CASSLQKGLTGELFF.